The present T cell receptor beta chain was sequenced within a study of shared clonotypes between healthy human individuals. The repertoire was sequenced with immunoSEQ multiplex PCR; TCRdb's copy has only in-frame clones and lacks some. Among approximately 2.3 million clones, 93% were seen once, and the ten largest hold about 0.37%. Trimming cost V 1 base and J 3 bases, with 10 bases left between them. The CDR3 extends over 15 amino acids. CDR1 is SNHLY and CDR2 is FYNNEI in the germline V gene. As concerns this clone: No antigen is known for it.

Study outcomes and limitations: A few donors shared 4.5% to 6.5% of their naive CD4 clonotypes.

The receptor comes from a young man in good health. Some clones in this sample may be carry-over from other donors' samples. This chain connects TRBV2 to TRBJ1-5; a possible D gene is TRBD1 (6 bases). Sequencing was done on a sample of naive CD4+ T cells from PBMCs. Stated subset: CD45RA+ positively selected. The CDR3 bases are TGTGCCAGCAGTGAAGGGACAGCGATCAATCAGCCCCAGCATTTT. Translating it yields CASSEGTAINQPQHF.